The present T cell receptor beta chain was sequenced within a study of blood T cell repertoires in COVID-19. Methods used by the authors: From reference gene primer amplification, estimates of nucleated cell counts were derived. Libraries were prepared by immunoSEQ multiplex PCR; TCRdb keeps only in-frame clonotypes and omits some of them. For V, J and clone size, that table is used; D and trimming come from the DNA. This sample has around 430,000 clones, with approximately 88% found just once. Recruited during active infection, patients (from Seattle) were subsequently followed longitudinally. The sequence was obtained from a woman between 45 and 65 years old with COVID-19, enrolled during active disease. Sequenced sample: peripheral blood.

CDR3 DNA: TGTGCCAGCAGCTTGGGACTATTCAACACTGAAGCTTTCTTT. Translated: CASSLGLFNTEAFF. The V call is TRBV5-6, the J call TRBJ1-1; no definite D call. CDR1 and CDR2 from the germline V gene are SGHDT and YYEEEE. The V end was cut by 0 bases, the J end by 2 bases, with 8 bases between. The length of the CDR3 is 14 residues.